The rows below give T cell receptor beta chains drawn from one sample of a study of blood T cell repertoires in COVID-19. Clones were sequenced by immunoSEQ multiplex PCR, and TCRdb holds only the in-frame ones, with some missing. The sample has a few hundred thousand clones; 90% to 95% are singletons. Sequencing was performed on PBMCs or T cells enriched from blood (not recorded which). The receptors originated from a woman aged 40 to 50 who had been exposed to COVID-19. Both conserved end residues are part of each CDR3. The D gene is left open where the match is weak. Clone size is given for some rows only: seen once, a few or many times, or a class if the clone is expanded.

size	V	D	J	DNA	CDR3
once	TRBV19	TRBD1	TRBJ1-6	TGTGCCAGTAGTACGGACAGGTCCTCTACCCTCCACTTT	CASSTDRSSTLHF
-	TRBV7-9	-	TRBJ1-2	TGTGCCAGCAGCTTAAACAACAACTATGGCTACACCTTC	CASSLNNNYGYTF
-	TRBV28	TRBD1	TRBJ1-3	TGTGCCAGCAGCGCCGGACGGGACAGCTCTGGAAACACCATATATTTT	CASSAGRDSSGNTIYF
-	TRBV19	TRBD1	TRBJ1-1	TGTGCCAGTACTTTCGGGACAGGGGTTGAAGCTTTCTTT	CASTFGTGVEAFF
-	TRBV4-2	-	TRBJ1-1	TGTGCCAGCAAACAAAGTCAGGGGAACACTGAAGCTTTCTTT	CASKQSQGNTEAFF
-	TRBV19	TRBD1	TRBJ1-2	TGTGCCAGTTCAAGGGACAGCAACTATGGCTACACCTTC	CASSRDSNYGYTF
-	TRBV7-6	TRBD2	TRBJ2-7	TGTGCCAGCAGCCCATACCCGGGGGGGAGCTCCTACGAGCAGTACTTC	CASSPYPGGSSYEQYF
-	TRBV27	TRBD1	TRBJ2-3	TGTGCCAGCAACCCTAGGGGGCTGCGCACAGATACGCAGTATTTT	CASNPRGLRTDTQYF
once	TRBV6-6	TRBD1	TRBJ1-2	TGTGCCAGCAGGAGCCAGGGGGTTCGCGGCTACACCTTC	CASRSQGVRGYTF
-	TRBV27	-	TRBJ1-2	TGTGCCAGCCGGGGGGGGGCTAACTATGGCTACACCTTC	CASRGGANYGYTF
once	TRBV23-1	-	TRBJ1-1	TGCGCCTGTGTAAAGAACAGGTATCCATCCTACTCCCTGGCCACTGAAGCTTTCTTT	CACVKNRYPSYSLATEAFF
-	TRBV25-1	-	TRBJ1-1	TGTGCCAGCAGTATCCGGGGAGTCGCCGGCACTGAAGCTTTCTTT	CASSIRGVAGTEAFF
-	TRBV30	TRBD2	TRBJ2-6	TGTGCCTGGAGTGTACGAGTAGCGGGGGGCCTTGGGGCCAACGTCCTGACTTTC	CAWSVRVAGGLGANVLTF
-	TRBV3-1/TRBV3-2	-	TRBJ1-1	TGTGCCAGCAGCCAAGCACCCAGGGGTGAAGCTTTCTTT	CASSQAPRGEAFF
-	TRBV7-8	-	TRBJ2-7	TGTGCCAGCAGTTCTCCCCCTCTTATAGAGCAGTACTTC	CASSSPPLIEQYF
-	TRBV5-1	TRBD2	TRBJ2-3	TGCGCCAGCACCCTAGCGGGGGGGGATACGCAGTATTTT	CASTLAGGDTQYF
-	TRBV7-2	-	TRBJ2-7	TGTGCCAGCAGCTTAGACAGCAGCTCCTACGAGCAGTACTTC	CASSLDSSSYEQYF
-	TRBV5-6	-	TRBJ1-1	TGTGCCAGCAGCTTAAAGACCACAGGGAAGGCTTTCTTT	CASSLKTTGKAFF
-	TRBV5-1	-	TRBJ2-4	TGCGCCAGCAGCCCACAGGGCCCCAAAAACATTCAGTACTTC	CASSPQGPKNIQYF
-	TRBV20-1	-	TRBJ1-2	TGCAGTGCTATCCAGACGGGGGGCTACACCTTC	CSAIQTGGYTF
-	TRBV7-2	-	TRBJ2-1	TGTGCCAGCAGCTTTCAGCAGGGCCATGAGCAGTTCTTC	CASSFQQGHEQFF
once	TRBV10-2	TRBD1	TRBJ1-2	TGCGCCAGCAGTGGGACAGGGAACTATGGCTACACCTTC	CASSGTGNYGYTF
few	TRBV12-1	-	TRBJ2-1	TGTGCCAGCAGCTTTCCGGGACTAGCGTCCTACAATGAGCAGTTCTTC	CASSFPGLASYNEQFF
-	TRBV4-1	-	TRBJ2-3	TGCGCCAGCAGCCAAGATATTGGCGGGGGCACAGATACGCAGTATTTT	CASSQDIGGGTDTQYF
-	TRBV24-1	TRBD1	TRBJ2-5	TGTGCCACCAGTGATCGGACAGGGGGCGAAGCTGAGACCCAGTACTTC	CATSDRTGGEAETQYF
-	TRBV18	TRBD1	TRBJ1-3	TGTGCCAGCTCACCGCGAGACAGGGTTGATGGAAACACCATATATTTT	CASSPRDRVDGNTIYF
-	TRBV27	-	TRBJ2-7	TGTGCCAGCTCATCGCCAAGCGGGCCCTCCTACGAGCAGTACTTC	CASSSPSGPSYEQYF
-	TRBV27	-	TRBJ1-3	TGTGCCAGCAGTTTTACAGGGATTGGAAACACCATATATTTT	CASSFTGIGNTIYF
-	TRBV10-3	TRBD1	TRBJ1-5	TGTGCCATCAGTGACCCGGACAGGGGAGTTAATCAGCCCCAGCATTTT	CAISDPDRGVNQPQHF
-	TRBV5-1	-	TRBJ1-1	TGCGCCAGCAGCTTGGTGGGGGCGGACACTGAAGCTTTCTTT	CASSLVGADTEAFF
many	TRBV2	-	TRBJ2-3	TGTGCCAGCAGTGATGGGCCAGAGTCTAGCACAGATACGCAGTATTTT	CASSDGPESSTDTQYF
-	TRBV29-1	TRBD1	TRBJ1-1	TGCAGCATTAGACAGGGGGCGGGAGGCACTGAAGCTTTCTTT	CSIRQGAGGTEAFF
-	TRBV18	TRBD2	TRBJ2-1	TGTGCCAGCTCACCGAGGCTAGCGGGGGCCGGTAACAATGAGCAGTTCTTC	CASSPRLAGAGNNEQFF
few	TRBV30	TRBD2	TRBJ2-1	TGTGCCTGGACTAGCGGGAGGGCCTCAGATGAGCAGTTCTTC	CAWTSGRASDEQFF
-	TRBV2	TRBD1	TRBJ1-1	TGTGCCAGCAGTGAACTACAGGGGGCGCTAGCTTTCTTT	CASSELQGALAFF
once	TRBV6-6	TRBD1	TRBJ1-4	TGTGCCAGCAGTTTAGCCGGGACAGGGGTTGAAAAACTGTTTTTT	CASSLAGTGVEKLFF
-	TRBV7-8	TRBD1	TRBJ1-6	TGTGCCAGCAGACCAGGGGGGTCCGGGACACGGAATTCACCCCTCCACTTT	CASRPGGSGTRNSPLHF
once	TRBV18	TRBD1	TRBJ2-5	TGTGCCAGCTCACCACTGGCCGGGACAGGGAAAGAGACCCAGTACTTC	CASSPLAGTGKETQYF
-	TRBV6-1	-	TRBJ2-3	TGTGCCAGCAGTGAATCTCCTTTTACGCAGTATTTT	CASSESPFTQYF
-	TRBV7-9	-	TRBJ2-7	TGTGCCAGCAGCCAAGGGACTTACGAGCAGTACTTC	CASSQGTYEQYF
-	TRBV15	-	TRBJ1-5	TGTGCCACCAGCAGAGATGCACGGGGCAATCAGCCCCAGCATTTT	CATSRDARGNQPQHF
-	TRBV29-1	-	TRBJ1-1	TGCAGCGTTGAAGACACAGTGGGCACTGAAGCTTTCTTT	CSVEDTVGTEAFF
-	TRBV6-2/TRBV6-3	TRBD2	TRBJ2-1	TGTGCCAGCAGTCGCGGGGGGCCCCATGGTGAGCAGTTCTTC	CASSRGGPHGEQFF
-	TRBV30	TRBD1	TRBJ1-1	TGTGCCCGGGGCAGGACAGGGAACACTGAAGCTTTCTTT	CARGRTGNTEAFF
-	TRBV2	TRBD1	TRBJ1-2	TGTGCCAGCAGTGAAGGGAGGGGGCTGGTGAGAGTGGAAAATGGCTACACCTTC	CASSEGRGLVRVENGYTF
-	TRBV7-3	TRBD2	TRBJ2-1	TGTGCCAGCAGCTTCTACGGGACTAGCGCATATAATGAGCAGTTCTTC	CASSFYGTSAYNEQFF
-	TRBV6-5	-	TRBJ2-6	TGTGCCAGCAGTTTCGGACAAGCGGCCAACGTCCTGACTTTC	CASSFGQAANVLTF
-	TRBV15	-	TRBJ1-1	TGTGCCACCAGCAGGGAGGGGCAGACAAACACTGAAGCTTTCTTT	CATSREGQTNTEAFF
-	TRBV21-1	-	TRBJ1-1	TGTGCCAGCCAAGAAGCTTTCTTT	CASQEAFF
-	TRBV23-1	TRBD2	TRBJ2-3	TGCGCCAGCAGTCAATCTCCTAGCGGGAACACAGATACGCAGTATTTT	CASSQSPSGNTDTQYF
-	TRBV30	TRBD1	TRBJ1-2	TGTGCCTGGAGGGGAACAGGGGGGAAAAACTATGGCTACACCTTC	CAWRGTGGKNYGYTF
-	TRBV5-1	-	TRBJ1-5	TGCGCCAGCAGCCCCCTAGGAGGGTACTATAGCAATCAGCCCCAGCATTTT	CASSPLGGYYSNQPQHF
-	TRBV19	TRBD1	TRBJ1-2	TGTGCCAGTAGTATCGGACAGGTTGGCTATGGCTACACCTTC	CASSIGQVGYGYTF
-	TRBV7-3	-	TRBJ2-3	TGTGCCAGCAGCTACCTTACCCTATCCAGCACAGATACGCAGTATTTT	CASSYLTLSSTDTQYF
-	TRBV19	-	TRBJ2-5	TGTGCCAGTAGTAACAGCAGGGAAGAGACCCAGTACTTC	CASSNSREETQYF
-	TRBV5-4	TRBD2	TRBJ2-1	TGTGCCAGCAGCCCGGGAGGTGAGCAGTTCTTC	CASSPGGEQFF
-	TRBV5-1	-	TRBJ2-7	TGCGCCAGCAGCATCGGACAGCCCTACGAGCAGTACTTC	CASSIGQPYEQYF
-	TRBV19	-	TRBJ1-1	TGTGCCAGTAGTATCCAGGGTATGACTGAAGCTTTCTTT	CASSIQGMTEAFF
-	TRBV5-8	-	TRBJ1-5	TGTGCCAGCAGCCAGACAGGAAGGGCCTATCAGCCCCAGCATTTT	CASSQTGRAYQPQHF